This T cell receptor (beta chain) was profiled in a study of blood T cells in healthy people across ages. It was with a sample-barcoded 5' primer and a J-beta primer mix that a second PCR of about 6 to 12 cycles was run. Through a template-switch adaptor with 12 random nucleotides, each cDNA molecule received a tag. TCRdb fed the 5' RACE reads into MiXCR, producing one record per CDR3 protein. The data show some 1.1 million distinct CDR3 sequences, under 40% seen once. Worth noting for this clonotype: Antigen specificity is unknown. Sequence at one end of the junction differs from germline and may be a read error.

Study-level points and caveats: Long-lived donors had more naive CD4+ cells and higher diversity than aged donors.

The source material was blood. The sequence was obtained from a man in his late teens or twenties in good health.

The CDR3 DNA follows: TGTGCCATCAGTCCTTCAGGGACGGACAATGAGCGGTACTTC. Translated: CAISPSGTDNERYF. The chain has TRBV10-3 and TRBJ2-7, with D perhaps assigned TRBD1 or TRBD2 (5 bases each). The CDR3 totals 14 residues. CDR1 and CDR2 from the germline V gene are ENHRY and SYGVKD.